In its sample, the clone carrying this TCR beta chain was seen a few times. Only in-frame clones appear in the TCRdb table, and some are missing; sequencing was by immunoSEQ multiplex PCR. The profile shows approximately 110,000 clones, 90% to 95% of them singletons. This record belongs to a study of control samples from healthy donors and cancer patients. Trimming removed 9 bases from V and 2 bases from J, with 14 bases in between. Germline V CDR1 and CDR2: MDHEN, SYDVKM. The CDR3 is 13 residues long. Sequencing used blood. The sequence was collected from a woman aged 18-29 years in good health. This rearrangement joins TRBV28 to TRBJ2-7; the D gene is possibly TRBD2 (6 bases). This chain's CDR3 is CARPSGHPYEQYF. In nucleotides, the CDR3 is TGTGCCAGGCCGAGCGGGCACCCCTACGAGCAGTACTTC.